This entry is about one T cell receptor (beta chain). This receptor's antigen is unknown. Base qualities were left out, and no much larger clone turns up one base away. Trimming takes 0 bases from V and 8 bases from J, and the germline ends sit 7 bases apart. The CDR3 has 12 amino acids, counting the end cysteine and phenylalanine. CDR3 DNA only is kept here, 36 bases in frame from base 1. Reading the germline V gene (reference sequence) gives CDR1 LNHDA and CDR2 SQIVND. The data belong to a study of shared clonotypes between healthy human individuals (TCRdb year 2020). The study in broad terms: The cohort comprised a couple of women and a few men aged 18 to 49 years. For each donor, CD4 naive and CD4 memory were each run on three plates, CD8 naive on two plates, and CD8 memory on one plate. To estimate repertoire size and how much clonotype sharing occurs between individuals, the study deeply sequenced the blood TCR repertoires of 4 to 6 healthy adults. Different laboratories and diverse techniques were used to prepare libraries and sequence TCR repertoires, to increase sequencing depth and limit assay-specific biases. Leukapheresis yielded between about 0.8 and 8.9 billion PBMCs per donor. The paper as a whole reports these results and caveats: Higher generation probabilities were observed for clonotypes shared by all four sorted-subset donors than for non-shared clonotypes. Around 5.4% of naive CD4, 3.5% of naive CD8, about 2.4% of memory CD4, and roughly 0.4% of memory CD8 clonotypes were shared across several donors. Because the study included only a small number of donors, the genetic and exposure-history diversity represented was limited. Pairwise subsampling led to the expectation that sequencing depth would affect the degree of clonotype sharing among donors. Rarefaction of sorted-subset datasets indicated incomplete sequencing despite the large sequencing depth. Naive subsets generally had larger estimated clonotype richness than memory subsets. Sampling was limited to blood, and TCR repertoires in tissue likely differ from TCR repertoires in blood.

For the CD8 naive samples, CD45RO-negative cells were positively selected for CCR7, yielding a CD45RA+CCR7+ population from which TemRA cells were excluded. The donors were healthy, HIV-negative adults with no recently reported acute infections or vaccinations. All donors were Caucasian adults living in Nashville, Tennessee, USA. Blood was collected by leukapheresis, and PBMCs were isolated by Ficoll-Histopaque density gradient centrifugation and then cryopreserved in liquid nitrogen vapor phase. Analytical flow cytometry was used to check the purity and quantity of each magnetically sorted T cell population. Each sorted fraction had its genomic DNA isolated and then quantified by UV absorbance on a Nanodrop 2000c. Using the deep immunoSEQ assay, TCR CDR3 regions were amplified from genomic DNA by multiplex PCR. Extracted genomic DNA from each cell subset was distributed evenly across all wells of several immunoSEQ 96-well plates, and each plate was treated as a replicate. For sorted subsets, each replicate PCR was loaded with roughly 190 ng genomic DNA, equivalent to roughly 30,000 T cell genomes. Purified libraries were quantified with a Qubit 3.0 fluorometer, sized on a Bioanalyzer 2100, and re-quantified with the KAPA Library Quantification kit. Each immunoSEQ 96-well plate was sequenced on its own single-read 150-cycle Illumina NextSeq 550 flow cell. The study's processing was this. Because the immunoSEQ output held only junctional sequences and lacked quality scores, the filtering could not match the filtering applied to full-length reads. To assign V/J genes and CDR3, sequences were annotated using PyIR, a Python wrapper for IgBLAST v1.9, with IMGT germline references. Reads were removed for weak V/J assignments (E-value above 1e-6), missing CDR3, stop codons, out-of-frame junctions, or ambiguous translated residues. V3J clonotypes were defined as sequences sharing the same inferred V gene, J gene, and CDR3 amino acid sequence. To compute the percentage overlap between repertoires, the number of shared unique clonotypes was divided by the size of the smaller repertoire. RTK rarefaction, the Chao1 estimator, and Recon v2.1 estimates of unobserved clonotypes were used to assess repertoire richness. Generation probabilities were computed with OLGA for all TCRbeta clonotypes obtained by the gDNA method from several donors. TCRdb stores this immuneACCESS table with in-frame sequences only. Part of the clones is absent; in the studies checked, under half of the shortfall reflects unresolved V genes, and no reason is known for the rest. That table furnishes V, J and clone size, whereas the DNA furnished D and trimming. The sample profile shows some 1,900,000 clones; about 94% of them were found once. Of the sample, roughly 1.2% falls within the top ten clones.

Sequenced sample: naive CD8+ T cells sorted from blood. In light of the paper, this sample's cell subset or site label describes: CD45RA+CCR7+. The chain is made from TRBV19 and TRBJ1-2, with the D gene call left open. The TCR sequence derives from a man aged 18 to 30 in good health. The CDR3 has the sequence CASSIDMVGYTF. The DNA sequence is TGTGCCAGTAGTATAGATATGGTCGGCTACACCTTC.